These 31 T cell receptor beta chains share one sample of origin, sequenced in a study of shared clonotypes between healthy human individuals. Profiling relied on immunoSEQ multiplex PCR, and the TCRdb table lists in-frame clones only, not all of them. The sample carries more than 500,000 clones, approximately 95% recorded once. Specimen: naive CD4+ T cells sorted from blood. Subset here: CD45RA+ positively selected. The source of these receptors is a young woman in good health.

V and J are TRBV5-1 and TRBJ1-4, with D maybe TRBD1 (6 bases). Trimming pared 4 bases from V and 8 bases from J, leaving 18 bases between. The V gene's germline CDR1 is SGHRS and CDR2 YFSETQ. This CDR3 comprises 15 residues. In DNA, the CDR3 is TGCGCCAGCAGCGGGGGGGGCCGAGCGGAGGAAAAACTGTTTTTT. Translated: CASSGGGRAEEKLFF.

The chain employs TRBV10-1 and TRBJ2-7; the D gene is possibly TRBD2 (6 bases). There are 14 residues in the CDR3. Trimming shortened V by 6 bases and J by 3 bases, and 15 bases separated the two germline ends. Germline V gene sequence: CDR1 WNHNN, CDR2 SYGVQD (reference sequence). The CDR3: CASSHGLLNYEQYF. The CDR3 DNA is TGCGCCAGCAGCCACGGACTATTAAACTACGAGCAGTACTTC.

V usage is TRBV28 and J usage is TRBJ2-2, with D possibly being TRBD2 (6 bases). Germline CDR1 MDHEN, CDR2 SYDVKM. V was clipped by 6 bases and J by 4 bases, with 12 bases between them. This CDR3 comprises 14 residues. The CDR3 DNA reads TGTGCCAGCAGAGCACCGGGGGTCACCGGGGAGCTGTTTTTT. Translation: CASRAPGVTGELFF.

This clone was observed a few times. The chain employs TRBV16 and TRBJ1-2; no firm D call. CDR3 length: 13 residues. V was clipped by 3 bases and J by 4 bases, with 9 bases between them. In germline, CDR1 is KGHSY, CDR2 FQNENV. The CDR3 DNA sequence: TGTGCCAGCAGCCAGTCTGTGTTCTATGGCTACACCTTC. Translated: CASSQSVFYGYTF.

The chain couples TRBV19 to TRBJ2-1, with 7 positions matching TRBD2. CDR3 length: 13 amino acids. CDR1 is LNHDA, CDR2 SQIVND, per germline (reference sequence). The junction had 2 bases not matched to a gene; V was cut back by 5 bases and J by 4 bases. Here the CDR3 reads CASSLAEYNEQFF. The DNA for the CDR3 is TGTGCCAGTAGTCTAGCGGAGTACAATGAGCAGTTCTTC.

The gene calls are TRBV28 and TRBJ2-3, with a possible D match to TRBD2 (5 bases). The CDR3 is made up of 15 amino acids. Trimming removed 5 bases from V and 2 bases from J, with 14 bases in between. Germline V gene sequence: CDR1 MDHEN, CDR2 SYDVKM. The CDR3 sequence is CASSILTGNTDTQYF. The CDR3 DNA reads TGTGCCAGCAGTATCTTGACGGGAAACACAGATACGCAGTATTTT.

The CDR3 spells CASSRDYAQETQYF. CDR3 DNA: TGTGCCAGCAGCCGAGATTACGCCCAAGAGACCCAGTACTTC. The gene calls are TRBV5-4 and TRBJ2-5; D is ambiguous. Germline V gene sequence: CDR1 SGHNT, CDR2 YYREEE (reference sequence). With 4 bases removed from V and 1 base from J, the gap between germline ends came to 11 bases. This CDR3 comprises 14 residues.

The chain employs TRBV6-6 and TRBJ2-3; 9 bases fit TRBD1. With 2 bases clipped from V and 6 bases from J, the junction kept 9 bases outside the gene matches. This CDR3 contains 16 residues. Germline CDR1 MNHNY, CDR2 SVGAGI (reference sequence). CDR3 DNA sequence: TGTGCCAGCAGTTACCCCGGGACAGGGCATAAGGATACGCAGTATTTT. Its translation is CASSYPGTGHKDTQYF.

The chain combines TRBV28 with TRBJ1-4; D unclear. This CDR3 has 12 amino acids. With 3 bases removed from V and 8 bases from J, the gap between germline ends came to 7 bases. The germline V gene has CDR1 MDHEN and CDR2 SYDVKM. CDR3 loop: CASSLIPEKLFF. The CDR3 nucleotides are TGTGCCAGCAGTTTGATTCCGGAAAAACTGTTTTTT.

The CDR3 DNA sequence: TGCAGCGTCCAGCGGGAGGGCCGAGGTATTCAGTACTTC. Residues: CSVQREGRGIQYF. V is TRBV29-1 and J is TRBJ2-4; 10 bases agree with TRBD2. CDR1 is SQVTM, CDR2 ANQGSEA, per germline. CDR3 length: 13 residues. J lost 10 bases, V lost 6 bases, and 9 bases had no gene match.

V usage is TRBV10-3 and J usage is TRBJ1-5; D is undetermined. CDR3 size: 17 residues. The V gene lost 0 bases and the J gene lost 3 bases, with 15 bases spanning the gap. The germline CDR1 and CDR2 sequences are ENHRY and SYGVKD. The CDR3 loop is CAISESSGFGTNQPQHF. CDR3 nucleotide sequence: TGTGCCATCAGTGAGTCGTCGGGATTCGGTACCAATCAGCCCCAGCATTTT.

J is TRBJ1-1 and V is TRBV6-5, with D unclear. Trimming took 6 bases from V and 1 from J, leaving 9 bases between them. The CDR3 spans 13 residues. The germline V gene encodes CDR1 MNHEY and CDR2 SVGAGI. The CDR3 DNA reads as TGTGCCAGCAGAAGGACGGCGAACACTGAAGCTTTCTTT. Residues: CASRRTANTEAFF.

The chain joins TRBV28 to TRBJ2-7; D unclear. Trimming took 7 bases from V and 4 from J, leaving 17 bases between them. This CDR3 has 14 residues. CDR1 and CDR2 from the germline V gene are MDHEN and SYDVKM. CDR3 in amino acids: CASTFRLRPYEQYF. The DNA for the CDR3 is TGTGCCAGCACTTTCAGGCTCCGCCCGTACGAGCAGTACTTC. The variable domain in full, completed from reference TRBV28 and TRBJ2-7, reads DVKVTQSSRYLVKRTGEKVFLECVQDMDHENMFWYRQDPGLGLRLIYFSYDVKMKEKGDIPEGYSVSREKKERFSLILESASTNQTSMYLCASTFRLRPYEQYFGPGTRLTVT.

The J gene is TRBJ1-2, the V gene TRBV2; the D is unclear. V lost 2 bases, J lost 2 bases, and 3 bases lay in between. The CDR3 totals 12 residues. CDR1 and CDR2 from the germline V gene are SNHLY and FYNNEI. CDR3 amino acids: CASSEQNYGYTF. The CDR3 bases are TGTGCCAGCAGTGAACAGAACTATGGCTACACCTTC.

The J gene is TRBJ2-6, the V gene TRBV28; D unclear. CDR3 size: 14 residues. Trimming took off 10 bases at V and 0 bases at J, with 10 bases between the two ends. Germline V lookup: CDR1 MDHEN, CDR2 SYDVKM. The CDR3 bases are TGTGCCACCCGTGGGATCTCTGGGGCCAACGTCCTGACTTTC. Its protein is CATRGISGANVLTF.

The rearrangement uses TRBV7-2 and TRBJ2-6; D is perhaps TRBD1 (6 bases). V lost 2 bases and J 2 bases, leaving 7 bases between the germline ends. The V gene's germline CDR1 is SGHTA and CDR2 FQGNSA. The CDR3 is made up of 15 amino acids. The CDR3 DNA reads as TGTGCCAGCAGCTTATCAGGGGCTGGGGCCAACGTCCTGACTTTC. Translating gives CASSLSGAGANVLTF. The full variable domain, completed using reference TRBV7-2 and TRBJ2-6, is GAGVSQSPSNKVTEKGKDVELRCDPISGHTALYWYRQSLGQGLEFLIYFQGNSAPDKSGLPSDRFSAERTGGSVSTLTIQRTQQEDSAVYLCASSLSGAGANVLTFGAGSRLTVL.

This chain connects TRBV6-6 to TRBJ2-7; 13 bases map to TRBD2. V lost 7 bases to trimming and J lost 7 bases; unmatched junction nucleotides: 10. This CDR3 spans 15 amino acids. Per the germline V gene, CDR1 is MNHNY and CDR2 is SVGAGI (reference sequence). CDR3 sequence (DNA): TGTGCCAGCACCCAGGGACTAGCGGGGATGGGGGAGCAGTACTTC. This codes for CASTQGLAGMGEQYF.

The rearrangement uses TRBV2 and TRBJ2-3, with TRBD2 identical over 9 bases. The junction had 28 bases not matched to a gene; V was cut back by 6 bases and J by 6 bases. Germline CDR1 is SNHLY and CDR2 is FYNNEI. The length of the CDR3 is 21 residues. CDR3 DNA: TGTGCCAGCAGGCCCGGCCGCCTGGACAGGACCCCTAGGACTAGCGCGGATACGCAGTATTTT. Its translation is CASRPGRLDRTPRTSADTQYF.

This clone was detected once. The rearrangement joins TRBV5-1 to TRBJ2-1; 8 bases are shared with TRBD1. Germline V gene lookup returns CDR1 SGHRS and CDR2 YFSETQ. This CDR3 region has 15 residues. The junction had 2 bases not matched to a gene; V was cut back by 0 bases and J by 3 bases. The CDR3 region is CASSLGQGFYNEQFF. Here the CDR3 DNA reads TGCGCCAGCAGCTTGGGACAGGGGTTCTACAATGAGCAGTTCTTC. Using reference TRBV5-1 and TRBJ2-1 for the parts outside the CDR3, the full variable domain is KAGVTQTPRYLIKTRGQQVTLSCSPISGHRSVSWYQQTPGQGLQFLFEYFSETQRNKGNFPGRFSGRQFSNSRSEMNVSTLELGDSALYLCASSLGQGFYNEQFFGPGTRLTVL.

The rearrangement uses TRBV10-1 and TRBJ2-1; D possibly corresponds to TRBD1 (7 bases). The CDR3 has 15 amino acids. Germline CDR1 is WNHNN and CDR2 is SYGVQD (reference sequence). V lost 10 bases, J lost 2 bases, and 18 bases lay in between. The CDR3 is CATSRGTATYNEQFF. The CDR3 DNA follows: TGCGCCACCTCCCGCGGGACAGCAACCTACAATGAGCAGTTCTTC.

The chain joins TRBV11-1 to TRBJ2-3, with D unresolved. Looked up from germline, CDR1 is SGHAT and CDR2 is FQDESV (reference sequence). The CDR3 spans 15 residues. Deletions cut 5 bases from V and 0 bases from J, with 12 bases between. CDR3 coding DNA: TGTGCCAGCAGCCGTGAACCCACTAGCACAGATACGCAGTATTTT. Translation gives CASSREPTSTDTQYF.

The J gene is TRBJ2-3, the V gene TRBV28; D not certain. Germline V gene data show CDR1 as MDHEN and CDR2 as SYDVKM. There are 14 residues in the CDR3. The ends were cut back, 5 bases at V and 2 bases at J, with 11 bases in the middle. CDR3 DNA: TGTGCCAGCAGTCAACCTCCTAACACAGATACGCAGTATTTT. Protein sequence: CASSQPPNTDTQYF. The full variable domain, completed using reference TRBV28 and TRBJ2-3, is DVKVTQSSRYLVKRTGEKVFLECVQDMDHENMFWYRQDPGLGLRLIYFSYDVKMKEKGDIPEGYSVSREKKERFSLILESASTNQTSMYLCASSQPPNTDTQYFGPGTRLTVL.

The count of this clone is one. V usage is TRBV28 and J usage is TRBJ2-7; 9 bases align to TRBD1. The CDR3 contains 15 residues. The J segment lost 3 bases and the V segment lost 6 bases, leaving 9 bases of the junction unmatched. CDR1 and CDR2 (germline): MDHEN, SYDVKM. The DNA for the CDR3 is TGTGCCAGCAGGCTACAGGGGGCCCTATTCTACGAGCAGTACTTC. As protein: CASRLQGALFYEQYF.

The count of this clone is one. This chain connects TRBV4-1 to TRBJ2-5, with a tentative D call TRBD2 (6 bases). V lost 2 bases, J lost 4 bases, and 20 bases lay in between. Germline loops: CDR1 MGHRA, CDR2 YSYEKL. The CDR3 extends over 17 amino acids. The CDR3 DNA reads TGCGCCAGCAGCCAAAACCGACTAGTTGATCAGTCAGAGACCCAGTACTTC. Translating it yields CASSQNRLVDQSETQYF.

This chain connects TRBV2 to TRBJ2-2, with D tentatively TRBD2 (5 bases). V was shortened by 4 bases and J by 4 bases, with 10 bases between the two germline ends. This CDR3 spans 14 amino acids. Germline V gives CDR1 SNHLY, CDR2 FYNNEI. The CDR3 sequence is CASSVLLGTGELFF. The CDR3 nucleotides are TGTGCCAGCAGTGTGCTACTAGGCACCGGGGAGCTGTTTTTT. Looking up the rest from reference TRBV2 and TRBJ2-2 gives the full variable domain: EPEVTQTPSHQVTQMGQEVILRCVPISNHLYFYWYRQILGQKVEFLVSFYNNEISEKSEIFDDQFSVERPDGSNFTLKIRSTKLEDSAMYFCASSVLLGTGELFFGEGSRLTVL.

This chain connects TRBV11-2 to TRBJ2-7; 7 positions match TRBD2. CDR3 length: 16 amino acids. Unmatched junction bases numbered 16, after V lost 6 bases and J lost 5 bases. Germline assignment: CDR1 SGHAT and CDR2 FQNNGV. Here the CDR3 reads CASRLSRDYHFDEQYF. CDR3 coding DNA: TGTGCCAGCAGGCTTAGCCGGGACTATCATTTCGACGAGCAGTACTTC.

CDR3 in amino acids: CASSSTTLAGLETQYF. The CDR3 DNA is TGTGCCAGCAGTTCCACCACACTAGCGGGATTAGAGACCCAGTACTTC. The V and J genes are TRBV7-8 and TRBJ2-5; 10 nucleotides line up with TRBD2. The germline gives CDR1 SGHVS, CDR2 FQNEAQ. The CDR3 sequence is 16 residues long. The ends lost 6 bases at V and 4 bases at J; junction bases unmatched: 11. The complete variable domain, with remaining parts taken from reference TRBV7-8 and TRBJ2-5, reads GAGVSQSPRYKVAKRGQDVALRCDPISGHVSLFWYQQALGQGPEFLTYFQNEAQLDKSGLPSDRFFAERPEGSVSTLKIQRTQQEDSAVYLCASSSTTLAGLETQYFGPGTRLLVL.

This clone appeared a single time. This rearrangement joins TRBV28 to TRBJ2-7; perhaps TRBD1 as D (5 bases). The CDR3 length is 15 residues. Germline V gene data show CDR1 as MDHEN and CDR2 as SYDVKM. V shed 5 bases and J shed 1 base, with 15 bases lying between them. CDR3 sequence reads: CASSPPGAGSYEQYF. CDR3 in DNA: TGTGCCAGCAGTCCCCCGGGTGCAGGGTCCTACGAGCAGTACTTC.

This chain uses TRBV2 with TRBJ2-2; TRBD2 might be the D (5 bases). V gave up 4 bases and J gave up 5 bases, with 8 bases separating them. The germline CDR1 and CDR2 sequences are SNHLY and FYNNEI. The CDR3 is 13 residues long. This CDR3 reads CASSVGETGELFF. The CDR3, as DNA: TGTGCCAGCAGTGTCGGGGAGACCGGGGAGCTGTTTTTT.

This clone was picked up a small number of times. This sequence joins TRBV28 and TRBJ1-2; D not certain. Looked up from germline, CDR1 is MDHEN and CDR2 is SYDVKM. The CDR3 has 13 residues. Deletions cut 6 bases from V and 4 bases from J, with 12 bases between. CDR3 nucleotides: TGTGCCAGCAGGCCCACGGGGATCTATGGCTACACCTTC. Amino acids: CASRPTGIYGYTF.

This clone came up once. V gene TRBV28 combines with J gene TRBJ2-2; D unresolved. CDR3 length: 12 amino acids. Trimming stripped 6 bases from V and 7 bases from J, with 9 bases between. CDR1 is MDHEN, CDR2 SYDVKM, per germline. This chain's CDR3 is CASSDRIGELFF. CDR3 nucleotides: TGTGCCAGCAGCGACCGTATCGGGGAGCTGTTTTTT.